Sequencing of this TCR beta chain was carried out in a study of beta chain features in type 1 diabetes. Study at large: Healthy donors resembled patients in age, gender and cell yields. Study-level findings and limits: TCRB rearrangement may or may not be influenced by HLA type; here this remained unresolved. Patients with Type 1 diabetes showed moderately but significantly shorter TCRB CDR3s in all four CD4+ subsets. The study found that naive, central memory and Treg TCRB repertoires appeared more similar in patients than in healthy donors.

V lost 6 bases and J lost 4; bases outside the gene matches: 3. Germline CDR1 and CDR2: ENHRY and SYGVKD. The CDR3 consists of 14 residues. The isolated RNA, all of it, was reverse transcribed, so expressed TCRB transcripts were what got sequenced. Clones were sequenced by immunoSEQ multiplex PCR, and TCRdb holds only the in-frame ones, with some missing. The data show fewer than 650,000 clones, with 15% to 18% seen just once and more than 0.08% held by the top ten. Regarding this clone: What it binds is unknown.

Sequencing was performed on naive CD4+ T cells from blood. This TCR came from a young man in good health. This chain connects TRBV10-3 to TRBJ1-5; 10 bases map to TRBD1. This CDR3 is CAIRPGQGNQPQHF. The CDR3 DNA is TGTGCCATCAGGCCGGGACAGGGGAATCAGCCCCAGCATTTT.